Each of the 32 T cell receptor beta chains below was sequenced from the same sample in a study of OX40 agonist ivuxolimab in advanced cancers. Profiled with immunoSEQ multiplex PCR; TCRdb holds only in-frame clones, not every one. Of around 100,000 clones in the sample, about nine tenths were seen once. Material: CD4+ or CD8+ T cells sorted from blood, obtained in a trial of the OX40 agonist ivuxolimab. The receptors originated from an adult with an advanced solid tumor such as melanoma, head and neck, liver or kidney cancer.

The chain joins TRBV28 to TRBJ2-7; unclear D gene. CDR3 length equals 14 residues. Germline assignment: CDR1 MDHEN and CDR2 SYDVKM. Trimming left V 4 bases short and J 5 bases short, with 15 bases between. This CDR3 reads CASSWGQRINEQYF. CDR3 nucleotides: TGTGCCAGCAGTTGGGGTCAGAGAATTAACGAGCAGTACTTC.

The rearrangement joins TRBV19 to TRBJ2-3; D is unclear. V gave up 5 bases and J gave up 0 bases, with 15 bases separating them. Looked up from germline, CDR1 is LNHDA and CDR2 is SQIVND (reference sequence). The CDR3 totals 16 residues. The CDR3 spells CASSPTFGYSTDTQYF. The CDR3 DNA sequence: TGTGCCAGTAGTCCCACTTTCGGCTACAGCACAGATACGCAGTATTTT.

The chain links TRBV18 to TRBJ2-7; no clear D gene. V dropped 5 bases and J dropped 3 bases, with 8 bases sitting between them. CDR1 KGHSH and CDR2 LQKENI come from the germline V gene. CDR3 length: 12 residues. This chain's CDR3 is CASSSQSYEQYF. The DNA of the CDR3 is TGTGCCAGCTCATCGCAGAGCTACGAGCAGTACTTC.

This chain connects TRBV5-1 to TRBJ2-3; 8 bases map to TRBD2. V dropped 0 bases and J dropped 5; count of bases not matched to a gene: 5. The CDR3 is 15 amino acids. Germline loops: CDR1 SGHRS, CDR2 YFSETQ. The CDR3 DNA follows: TGCGCCAGCAGCTTGGCGGTTAGCGGGGTAGATACGCAGTATTTT. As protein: CASSLAVSGVDTQYF.

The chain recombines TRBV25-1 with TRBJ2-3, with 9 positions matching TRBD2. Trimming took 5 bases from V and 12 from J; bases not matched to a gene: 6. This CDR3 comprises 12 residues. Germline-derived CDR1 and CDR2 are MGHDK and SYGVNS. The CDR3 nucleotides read TGTGCCAGCAGTAGCGGGGGGCGCGAACAGTATTTT. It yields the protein CASSSGGREQYF.

The CDR3 reads CASSVDGRIHTDTQYF. CDR3 coding DNA: TGTGCCAGCAGCGTAGACGGGAGGATACACACAGATACGCAGTATTTT. The chain employs TRBV9 and TRBJ2-3; 7 bases map to TRBD2. CDR3 length: 16 amino acids. Germline assignment: CDR1 SGDLS and CDR2 YYNGEE. The J segment lost 2 bases and the V segment lost 0 bases, leaving 6 bases of the junction unmatched.

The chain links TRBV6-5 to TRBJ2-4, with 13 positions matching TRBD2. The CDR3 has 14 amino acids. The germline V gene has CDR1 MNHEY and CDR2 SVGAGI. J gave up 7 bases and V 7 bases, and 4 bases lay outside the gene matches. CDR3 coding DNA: TGTGCCAGCATGGTACTAGCGGGAGGGAACATTCAGTACTTC. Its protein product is CASMVLAGGNIQYF.

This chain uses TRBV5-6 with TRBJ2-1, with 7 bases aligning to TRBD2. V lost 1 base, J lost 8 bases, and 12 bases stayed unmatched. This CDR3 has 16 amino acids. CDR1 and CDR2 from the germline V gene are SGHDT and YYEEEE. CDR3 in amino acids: CASSLKRGRDGYEQFF. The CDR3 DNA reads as TGTGCCAGCAGCTTGAAGCGCGGGAGAGATGGCTATGAGCAGTTCTTC.

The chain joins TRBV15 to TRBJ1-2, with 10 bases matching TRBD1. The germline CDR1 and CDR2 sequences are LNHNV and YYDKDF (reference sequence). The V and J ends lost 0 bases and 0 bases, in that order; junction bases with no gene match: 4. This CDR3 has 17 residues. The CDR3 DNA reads TGTGCCACCAGCAGAGACACCGGGACAGGGGCTAACTATGGCTACACCTTC. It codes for CATSRDTGTGANYGYTF.

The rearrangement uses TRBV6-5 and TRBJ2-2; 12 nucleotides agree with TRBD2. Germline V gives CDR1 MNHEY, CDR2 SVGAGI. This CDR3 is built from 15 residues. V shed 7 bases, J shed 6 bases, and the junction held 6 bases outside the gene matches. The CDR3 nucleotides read TGTGCCAGCAACCTAGCGGGAGGGTCTTCCGGGGAGCTGTTTTTT. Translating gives CASNLAGGSSGELFF.

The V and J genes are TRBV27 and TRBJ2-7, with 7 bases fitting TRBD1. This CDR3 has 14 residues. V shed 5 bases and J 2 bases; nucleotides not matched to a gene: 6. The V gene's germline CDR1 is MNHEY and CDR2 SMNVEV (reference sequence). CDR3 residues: CASSRTGTAYEQYF. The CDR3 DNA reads TGTGCCAGCAGTCGGACAGGCACAGCCTACGAGCAGTACTTC.

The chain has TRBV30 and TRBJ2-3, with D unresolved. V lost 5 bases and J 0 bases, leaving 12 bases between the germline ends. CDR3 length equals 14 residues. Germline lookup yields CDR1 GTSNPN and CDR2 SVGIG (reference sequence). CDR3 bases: TGTGCCTGGGCGCCGGGCCTTAGCACAGATACGCAGTATTTT. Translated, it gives CAWAPGLSTDTQYF.

In nucleotides, the CDR3 is TGTGCCAGCAGTGAGGGGGAATTATTCGGCTACACCTTC. It translates to CASSEGELFGYTF. The chain combines TRBV2 with TRBJ1-2; the D gene is possibly TRBD1 (5 bases). Trimming stripped 3 bases from V and 8 bases from J, with 13 bases between. The CDR3 totals 13 residues. CDR1 SNHLY and CDR2 FYNNEI come from the germline V gene.

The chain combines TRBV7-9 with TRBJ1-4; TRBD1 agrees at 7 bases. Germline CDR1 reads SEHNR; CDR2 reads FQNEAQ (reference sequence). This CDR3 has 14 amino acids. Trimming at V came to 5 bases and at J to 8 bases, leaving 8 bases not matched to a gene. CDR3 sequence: CASSKGTVVEKLFF. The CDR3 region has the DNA TGTGCCAGCAGCAAAGGGACAGTTGTAGAAAAACTGTTTTTT.

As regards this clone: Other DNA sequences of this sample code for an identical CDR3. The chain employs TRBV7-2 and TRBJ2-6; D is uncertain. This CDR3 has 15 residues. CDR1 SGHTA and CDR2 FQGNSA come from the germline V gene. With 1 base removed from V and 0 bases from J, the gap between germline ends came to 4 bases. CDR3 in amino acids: CASSLGSSGANVLTF. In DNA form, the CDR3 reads TGTGCCAGCAGCTTAGGGAGCTCTGGGGCCAACGTCCTGACTTTC.

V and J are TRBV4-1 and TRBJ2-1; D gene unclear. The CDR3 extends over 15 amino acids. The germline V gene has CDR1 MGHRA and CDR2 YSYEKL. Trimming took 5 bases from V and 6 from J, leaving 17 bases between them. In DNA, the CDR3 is TGCGCCAGCAGCGGGTCCTTTTGGCCGGGCAATGAGCAGTTCTTC. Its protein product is CASSGSFWPGNEQFF.

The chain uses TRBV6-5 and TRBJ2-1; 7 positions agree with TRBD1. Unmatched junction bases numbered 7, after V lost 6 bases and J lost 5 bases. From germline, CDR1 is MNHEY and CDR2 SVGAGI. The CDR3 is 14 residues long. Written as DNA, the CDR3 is TGTGCCAGCAGGGGAACCGGGACAGACAATGAGCAGTTCTTC. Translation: CASRGTGTDNEQFF.

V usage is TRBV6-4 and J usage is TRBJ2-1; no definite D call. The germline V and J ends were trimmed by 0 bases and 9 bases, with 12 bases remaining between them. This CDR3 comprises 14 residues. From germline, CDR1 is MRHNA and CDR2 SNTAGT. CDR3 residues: CASSDSPGSGEQFF. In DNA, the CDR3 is TGTGCCAGCAGTGACTCCCCTGGATCGGGTGAGCAGTTCTTC.

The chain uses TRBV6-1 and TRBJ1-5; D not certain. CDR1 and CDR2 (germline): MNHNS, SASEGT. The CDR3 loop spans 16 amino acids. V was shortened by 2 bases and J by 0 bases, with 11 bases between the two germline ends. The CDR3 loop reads CASSEKRPDSNQPQHF. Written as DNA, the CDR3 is TGTGCCAGCAGTGAAAAGAGGCCCGATAGCAATCAGCCCCAGCATTTT.

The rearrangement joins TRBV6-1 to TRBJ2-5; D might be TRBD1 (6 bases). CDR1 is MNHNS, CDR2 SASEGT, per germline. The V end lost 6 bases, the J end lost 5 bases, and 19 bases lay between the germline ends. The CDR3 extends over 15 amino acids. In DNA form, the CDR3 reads TGTGCCAGCAGCACAAGAGACAGGTCCGGGGAGACCCAGTACTTC. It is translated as CASSTRDRSGETQYF.

CDR3 DNA: TGTGCCAGCAGTGCTACTAGCCAAGAGCAGTACTTC. It translates to CASSATSQEQYF. V and J are TRBV6-5 and TRBJ2-7, with D maybe TRBD2 (6 bases). CDR1 is MNHEY and CDR2 is SVGAGI in the germline V gene. V lost 5 bases, J lost 7 bases, and 12 bases lay in between. The CDR3 runs 12 residues.

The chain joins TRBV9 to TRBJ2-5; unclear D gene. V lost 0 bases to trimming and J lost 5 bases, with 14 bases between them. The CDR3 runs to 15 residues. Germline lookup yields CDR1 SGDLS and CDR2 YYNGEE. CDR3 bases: TGTGCCAGCAGCGTAGGAGGTAACGAGTTGGAGACCCAGTACTTC. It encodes CASSVGGNELETQYF. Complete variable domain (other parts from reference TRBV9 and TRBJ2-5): DSGVTQTPKHLITATGQRVTLRCSPRSGDLSVYWYQQSLDQGLQFLIQYYNGEERAKGNILERFSAQQFPDLHSELNLSSLELGDSALYFCASSVGGNELETQYFGPGTRLLVL.

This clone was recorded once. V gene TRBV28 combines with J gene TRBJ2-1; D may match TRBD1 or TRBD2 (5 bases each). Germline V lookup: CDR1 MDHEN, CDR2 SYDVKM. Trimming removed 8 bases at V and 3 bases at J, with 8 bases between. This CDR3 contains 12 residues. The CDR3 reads CASGTVYNEQFF. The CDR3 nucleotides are TGTGCCAGCGGGACGGTCTACAATGAGCAGTTCTTC.

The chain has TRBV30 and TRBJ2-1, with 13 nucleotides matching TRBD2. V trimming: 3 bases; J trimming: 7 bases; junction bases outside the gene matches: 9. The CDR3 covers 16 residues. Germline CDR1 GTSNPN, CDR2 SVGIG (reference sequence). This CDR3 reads CAWSQGLAGVGNEQFF. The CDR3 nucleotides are TGTGCCTGGAGCCAAGGACTAGCGGGAGTAGGGAATGAGCAGTTCTTC.

The CDR3 DNA follows: TGTGCCAGCAGAAGACAGGGTGGAGATACGCAGTATTTT. This encodes CASRRQGGDTQYF. The chain is built from TRBV27 and TRBJ2-3; TRBD1 agrees at 7 bases. Germline V gene lookup returns CDR1 MNHEY and CDR2 SMNVEV (reference sequence). CDR3 length: 13 amino acids. Trimming removed 6 bases from V and 5 bases from J; junction bases left unmatched: 5.

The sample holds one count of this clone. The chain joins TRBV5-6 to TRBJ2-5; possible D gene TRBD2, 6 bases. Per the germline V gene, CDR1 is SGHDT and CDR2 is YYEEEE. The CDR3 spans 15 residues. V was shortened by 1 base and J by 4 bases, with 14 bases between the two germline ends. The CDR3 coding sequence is TGTGCCAGCAGCTTGCGCGGAGGGGCGGGAGAGACCCAGTACTTC. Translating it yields CASSLRGGAGETQYF.

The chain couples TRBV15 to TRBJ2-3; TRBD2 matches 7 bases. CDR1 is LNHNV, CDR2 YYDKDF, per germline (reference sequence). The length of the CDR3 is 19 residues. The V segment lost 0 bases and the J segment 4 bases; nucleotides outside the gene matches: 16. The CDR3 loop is CATSRDRGGSGGRADTQYF. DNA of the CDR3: TGTGCCACCAGCAGAGATCGGGGCGGGTCTGGCGGGAGAGCAGATACGCAGTATTTT. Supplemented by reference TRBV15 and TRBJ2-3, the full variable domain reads DAMVIQNPRYQVTQFGKPVTLSCSQTLNHNVMYWYQQKSSQAPKLLFHYYDKDFNNEADTPDNFQSRRPNTSFCFLDIRSPGLGDTAMYLCATSRDRGGSGGRADTQYFGPGTRLTVL.

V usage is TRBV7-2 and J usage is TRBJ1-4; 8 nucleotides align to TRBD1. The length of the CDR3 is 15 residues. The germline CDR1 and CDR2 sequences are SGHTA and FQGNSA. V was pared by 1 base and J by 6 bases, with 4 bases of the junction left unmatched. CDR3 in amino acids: CASSLGTGMHEKLFF. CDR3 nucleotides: TGTGCCAGCAGCTTAGGGACAGGGATGCATGAAAAACTGTTTTTT.

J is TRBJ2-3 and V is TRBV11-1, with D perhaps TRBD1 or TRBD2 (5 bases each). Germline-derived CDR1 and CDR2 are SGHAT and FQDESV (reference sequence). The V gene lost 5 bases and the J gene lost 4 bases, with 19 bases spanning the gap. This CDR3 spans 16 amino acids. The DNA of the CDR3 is TGTGCCAGCAGCCCGAGAGAGGAGAGGGGCCCAGATACGCAGTATTTT. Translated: CASSPREERGPDTQYF.

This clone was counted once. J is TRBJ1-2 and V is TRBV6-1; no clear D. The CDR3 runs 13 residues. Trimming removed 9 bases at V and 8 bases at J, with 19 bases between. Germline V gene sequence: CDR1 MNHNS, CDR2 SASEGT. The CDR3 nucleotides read TGTGCCAGTAGGACGTTTTTGGGAGGAGGCTACACCTTC. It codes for CASRTFLGGGYTF.

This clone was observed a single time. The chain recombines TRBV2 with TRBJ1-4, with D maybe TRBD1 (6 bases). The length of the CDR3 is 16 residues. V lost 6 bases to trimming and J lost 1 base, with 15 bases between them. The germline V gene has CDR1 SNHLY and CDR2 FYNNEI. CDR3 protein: CASSKSGAQTNEKLFF. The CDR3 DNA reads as TGTGCCAGCAGCAAGTCGGGGGCGCAAACTAATGAAAAACTGTTTTTT.

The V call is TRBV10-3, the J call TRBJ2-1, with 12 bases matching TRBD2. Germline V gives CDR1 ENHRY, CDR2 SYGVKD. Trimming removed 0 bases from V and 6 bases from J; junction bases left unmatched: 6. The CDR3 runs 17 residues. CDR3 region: CAISESLAGGPLNEQFF. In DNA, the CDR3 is TGTGCCATCAGTGAGTCCCTAGCGGGAGGGCCCCTCAATGAGCAGTTCTTC.